This TCR beta chain was observed in a study of T cell clonality in common variable immunodeficiency. Clones were sequenced by immunoSEQ multiplex PCR, and TCRdb holds only the in-frame ones, with some missing. The record shows about 42,000 clones for this sample, with no singletons present. Trimming removed 1 base from V and 4 bases from J, with 10 bases in between. Germline values: CDR1 SGHVS, CDR2 FQNEAQ. This CDR3 contains 15 residues. This clone was observed at least ten times. The read comes to an end 3 residues before the CDR3 does, leaving the germline J gene to fill in the end. The chain joins TRBV7-8 to TRBJ2-2, with D possibly matching TRBD1 (7 bases). Material: peripheral blood mononuclear cells. This clonotype originated in a person aged 18 to 75 in good health. CDR3 region: CASSLDQGGTGELFF. The covered CDR3 bases are TGTGCCAGCAGCTTAGACCAGGGGGGCACCGGGGAG. The entire variable domain, with the rest obtained from reference TRBV7-8 and TRBJ2-2, is as follows: GAGVSQSPRYKVAKRGQDVALRCDPISGHVSLFWYQQALGQGPEFLTYFQNEAQLDKSGLPSDRFFAERPEGSVSTLKIQRTQQEDSAVYLCASSLDQGGTGELFFGEGSRLTVL.